This T cell receptor (beta chain) was documented in a study of T cell responses to AZD1222 COVID-19 vaccine. General observations from the study: Samples come after the peak T cell response, not at day 14. With two AZD1222 doses given, Spike-specific TCR breadth and depth both rose. Females made up more of the donors, who were largely white British, and clonal diversity may have come out too low.

Pooled together were second doses at about 4 or about 12 weeks. Concerning this clone: Its antigen is still unknown.

The V and J ends lost 4 bases and 1 base respectively, with 11 bases between them. The V gene's germline CDR1 is ENHRY and CDR2 SYGVKD. CDR3 size: 15 residues. The table came from immunoSEQ multiplex PCR; TCRdb's copy has only in-frame clones and leaves some out. The sample shows some 100,000 clones, around 89% of them seen only once. This rearrangement joins TRBV10-3 to TRBJ1-3; D call uncertain. This clonotype was sampled from an adult who received the AZD1222 COVID-19 vaccine. The sequenced sample was peripheral blood, obtained 28 days after the second AZD1222 dose. CDR3 DNA: TGTGCCATCAGTGCCACATACACGTCTGGAAACACCATATATTTT. This gives the protein CAISATYTSGNTIYF.